This entry features one T cell receptor beta chain sequence. The antigen is unknown. Clones were sequenced by immunoSEQ multiplex PCR, and TCRdb holds only the in-frame ones, with some missing. This sample carries about 120,000 clones, approximately 90% of them seen once, and the ten largest clones take 7% to 9%. This record belongs to a study of T cell responses to AZD1222 COVID-19 vaccine. Study-level results: Repertoires were obtained solely post-peak T cell response.

Looked up from germline, CDR1 is ENHRY and CDR2 is SYGVKD. V shed 6 bases, J shed 2 bases, and the junction held 9 bases outside the gene matches. The length of the CDR3 is 15 residues. The sequences come from peripheral blood, collected on day 0 of AZD1222 vaccination. The chain uses TRBV10-3 and TRBJ1-1, with 7 bases identical to TRBD1. The TCR originated in an adult in good health. The CDR3 DNA follows: TGTGCCATCAGCAACCAGGGGGTCTCCAACACTGAAGCTTTCTTT. Translation: CAISNQGVSNTEAFF.